The entry below gives a single TCR beta chain sequence along with its context. The entry originates in a study of blood T cell repertoires in COVID-19. Across the whole study: The United States, Italy and Spain were the sources of the acute and convalescent COVID-19 samples. PBMCs, B-cell-depleted T cells, or T cells were the source of the cDNA or gDNA that made up the material.

Authors' data handling: It was from reference gene primer amplification that nucleated cell counts were estimated. The protocol was immunoSEQ multiplex PCR, while the TCRdb copy is restricted to in-frame clones and leaves out a portion. Clone size and the V and J calls come from that table; the DNA yielded D and trimming. The sample has 230,000 or so clones, 80% to 85% seen once; the top ten hold 15% to 20%. From germline, CDR1 is SEHNR and CDR2 FQNEAQ (reference sequence). V dropped 5 bases and J dropped 10; count of bases not matched to a gene: 13. CDR3 size: 15 residues. V is TRBV7-9 and J is TRBJ2-1, with 8 bases matching TRBD2. The sequence derives from a man aged 25 to 45 with active or convalescent COVID-19. The sample was peripheral blood. CDR3 nucleotide sequence: TGTGCCAGCAGCCCACGTAGCGGGGAGGGTCTGGAGCAGTTCTTC. Protein sequence: CASSPRSGEGLEQFF.